This TCR beta chain was captured by sequencing in a study of response to subunit inactivated influenza vaccine. Unmatched junction bases numbered 12, after V lost 6 bases and J lost 5 bases. Germline values: CDR1 DFQATT, CDR2 SNEGSKA (reference sequence). The CDR3 totals 14 residues. MiXCR was run by TCRdb on the RT-PCR reads, yielding one entry per CDR3 protein. The repertoire includes hundreds of thousands of distinct CDR3 sequences, over 9.5% of them detected once, and 10% sits in the top ten. The receptor was derived from a man over 45 who received an inactivated influenza vaccine. Sequences were derived from PBMCs from blood, sampled on the day of vaccination. The chain has TRBV20-1 and TRBJ1-1; 7 bases map to TRBD1. The CDR3 sequence is CSAKRDRVGTEAFF. CDR3 DNA sequence: TGCAGTGCGAAGCGAGACAGGGTGGGAACTGAAGCTTTCTTT.